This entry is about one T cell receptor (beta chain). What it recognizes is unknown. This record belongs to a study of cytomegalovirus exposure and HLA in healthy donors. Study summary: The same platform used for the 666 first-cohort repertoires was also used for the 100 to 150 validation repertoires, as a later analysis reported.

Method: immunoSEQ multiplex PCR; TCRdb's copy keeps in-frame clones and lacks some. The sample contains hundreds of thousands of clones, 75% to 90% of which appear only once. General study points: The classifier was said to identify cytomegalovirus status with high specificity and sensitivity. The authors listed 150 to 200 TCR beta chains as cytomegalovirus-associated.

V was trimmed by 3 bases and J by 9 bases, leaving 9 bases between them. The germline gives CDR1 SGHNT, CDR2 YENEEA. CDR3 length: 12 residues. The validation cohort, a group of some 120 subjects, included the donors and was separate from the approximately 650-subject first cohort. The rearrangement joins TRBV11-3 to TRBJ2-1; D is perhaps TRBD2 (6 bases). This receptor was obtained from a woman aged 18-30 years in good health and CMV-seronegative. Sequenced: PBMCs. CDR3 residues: CASSFGSSEQFF. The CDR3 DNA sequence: TGTGCCAGCAGCTTCGGGAGCAGTGAGCAGTTCTTC. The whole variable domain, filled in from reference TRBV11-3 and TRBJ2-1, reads EAGVVQSPRYKIIEKKQPVAFWCNPISGHNTLYWYLQNLGQGPELLIRYENEEAVDDSQLPKDRFSAERLKGVDSTLKIQPAELGDSAVYLCASSFGSSEQFFGPGTRLTVL.